This TCR beta chain stems from a study of metastatic and nonmetastatic thyroid tumors. Not a single patient had been given any form of treatment at any point before undergoing thyroid surgery. TCRdb re-called the PCR reads with MiXCR. The profile shows around 15,000 clones, about 22% of them singletons. The germline V and J ends were trimmed by 2 bases and 4 bases, with 15 bases remaining between them. The CDR3 totals 15 residues. Germline V lookup: CDR1 KGHSH, CDR2 LQKENI. Sequencing was performed on adjacent normal tissue. This sequence was found in a female donor with papillary thyroid cancer or a benign thyroid nodule (not recorded which). Some clones in this sample may be carry-over from other donors' samples. This rearrangement joins TRBV18 to TRBJ2-7, with D perhaps matching TRBD1 (6 bases). In nucleotides, the CDR3 is TGTGCCAGCTCACCAGCACCGGGACATCCATACGAGCAGTACTTC. It yields the protein CASSPAPGHPYEQYF.